This is a list of T cell receptor beta chains from one sample in a study of cytomegalovirus exposure and HLA in healthy donors. TCRdb's table, derived via immunoSEQ multiplex PCR, lists solely in-frame clones and lacks some. The data contain 120,000 or so clones, roughly 90% of them singletons. Sequenced sample: PBMCs. The origin of the receptors is a man aged 25-40 years in good health and CMV-seronegative. CDR3s include the opening cysteine and the closing phenylalanine or tryptophan. Fields, in order: D gene, V gene, J gene, clone size, CDR3 DNA, CDR3 protein. The D gene is left open where the match is weak. Clone size is not always given. Where it is, it says once, few, many or a class for expanded clones.

d_call: TRBD1
v_call: TRBV6-5
j_call: TRBJ1-3
clone_size: NA
cdr3_nt: TGTGCCAGCAGCCGGGACAGGGGAAACACCATATATTTT
cdr3_aa: CASSRDRGNTIYF

d_call: NA
v_call: TRBV2
j_call: TRBJ1-1
clone_size: NA
cdr3_nt: TGTGCCAGCAGTGCCAGGCTGAACACTGAAGCTTTCTTT
cdr3_aa: CASSARLNTEAFF

d_call: TRBD1
v_call: TRBV27
j_call: TRBJ2-3
clone_size: NA
cdr3_nt: TGTGCCAGCAGTTTAGGACAGGGGGCTTACACAGATACGCAGTATTTT
cdr3_aa: CASSLGQGAYTDTQYF

d_call: TRBD1
v_call: TRBV29-1
j_call: TRBJ2-7
clone_size: NA
cdr3_nt: TGCAGCGTTGCGGGACAGGGTAGCTACGAGCAGTACTTC
cdr3_aa: CSVAGQGSYEQYF

d_call: NA
v_call: TRBV4-3
j_call: TRBJ2-7
clone_size: NA
cdr3_nt: TGCGCCAGCAGCCAGGGACAAGGGTCCTACGAGCAGTACTTC
cdr3_aa: CASSQGQGSYEQYF

d_call: NA
v_call: TRBV7-2
j_call: TRBJ2-7
clone_size: NA
cdr3_nt: TGTGCCAGCAGCCCAGGCTGGGAGAACGAGCAGTACTTC
cdr3_aa: CASSPGWENEQYF

d_call: TRBD2
v_call: TRBV11-2
j_call: TRBJ2-1
clone_size: NA
cdr3_nt: TGTGCCAGCAGCCCCGGGACTAGCGGGAGGGTGTGGCAGTTCTTC
cdr3_aa: CASSPGTSGRVWQFF

d_call: NA
v_call: TRBV15
j_call: TRBJ1-5
clone_size: NA
cdr3_nt: TGTGCCACCAGCAGAGCCCAAGACAGGAATAGCAATCAGCCCCAGCATTTT
cdr3_aa: CATSRAQDRNSNQPQHF

d_call: TRBD1
v_call: TRBV30
j_call: TRBJ1-1
clone_size: NA
cdr3_nt: TGTGCCTGGAGTGTTCCCAGGGGGCTAAGCACTGAAGCTTTCTTT
cdr3_aa: CAWSVPRGLSTEAFF

d_call: TRBD2
v_call: TRBV2
j_call: TRBJ2-2
clone_size: NA
cdr3_nt: TGTGCCAGCAATGGCGGGAGGGGGGAGCTGTTTTTT
cdr3_aa: CASNGGRGELFF

d_call: TRBD2
v_call: TRBV4-1
j_call: TRBJ2-7
clone_size: NA
cdr3_nt: TGCGCCAGCAGACCAGAGGCCTATAGCGGGATAACCTACGAGCAGTACTTC
cdr3_aa: CASRPEAYSGITYEQYF

d_call: TRBD1
v_call: TRBV28
j_call: TRBJ2-7
clone_size: few
cdr3_nt: TGTGCCAGCAGCCAAAGGACAGGAGGAAGAGCGCGGGACGAGCAGTACTTC
cdr3_aa: CASSQRTGGRARDEQYF

d_call: TRBD2
v_call: TRBV7-9
j_call: TRBJ2-5
clone_size: NA
cdr3_nt: TGTGCCAGCAGCTTTCCTTCATCGGGACTAGCGGACCAAGAGACCCAGTACTTC
cdr3_aa: CASSFPSSGLADQETQYF

d_call: NA
v_call: TRBV30
j_call: TRBJ1-1
clone_size: NA
cdr3_nt: TGTGCCAGTGAACGGACAGATAACACTGAAGCTTTCTTT
cdr3_aa: CASERTDNTEAFF

d_call: NA
v_call: TRBV6-5
j_call: TRBJ1-2
clone_size: NA
cdr3_nt: TGTGCCAGCAGTTTGGAGTTTAACATTGCTCCCTATGGCTACACCTTC
cdr3_aa: CASSLEFNIAPYGYTF

d_call: TRBD1
v_call: TRBV5-1
j_call: TRBJ2-1
clone_size: NA
cdr3_nt: TGCGCCAGCAGCGCTGGACAGGGGATCTTCAATGAGCAGTTCTTC
cdr3_aa: CASSAGQGIFNEQFF

d_call: TRBD2
v_call: TRBV7-6
j_call: TRBJ2-3
clone_size: NA
cdr3_nt: TGTGCCAGCAGTAAACCTCCGGGACTAGCGGGAGAAGGGACGCAGTATTTT
cdr3_aa: CASSKPPGLAGEGTQYF

d_call: TRBD1
v_call: TRBV6-5
j_call: TRBJ1-2
clone_size: NA
cdr3_nt: TGTGCCAGCAGTTACCTCCAGGGGGGAGTCTATGGCTACACCTTC
cdr3_aa: CASSYLQGGVYGYTF